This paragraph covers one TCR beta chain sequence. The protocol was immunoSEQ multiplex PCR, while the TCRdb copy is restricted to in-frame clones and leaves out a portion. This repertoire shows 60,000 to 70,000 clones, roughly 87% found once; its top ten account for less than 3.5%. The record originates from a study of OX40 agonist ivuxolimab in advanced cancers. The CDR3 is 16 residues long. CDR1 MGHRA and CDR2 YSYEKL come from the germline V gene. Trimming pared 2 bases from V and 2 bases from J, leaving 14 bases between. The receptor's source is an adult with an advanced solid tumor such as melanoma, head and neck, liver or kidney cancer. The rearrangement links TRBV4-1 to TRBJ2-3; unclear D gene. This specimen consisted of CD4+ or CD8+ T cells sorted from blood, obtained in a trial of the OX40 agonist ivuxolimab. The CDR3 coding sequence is TGCGCCAGCAGCCAAATGGGGTTGGGTTCCACAGATACGCAGTATTTT. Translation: CASSQMGLGSTDTQYF.